The 12 T cell receptor beta chains in this list originate from one sample, sequenced in a study of T and B cells in COVID-19 patients. From blood, about 250-550 ng of genomic DNA served as TRB template. Multiplex PCR with BIOMED2 TRB-A/B primer pools amplified TRB rearrangements. In TCRdb, the multiplex PCR reads were re-called with MiXCR into one record per CDR3 protein. The table shows 20,000 to 25,000 distinct CDR3 sequences, with under 30% occurring only once. Sequencing input: blood. These receptors were obtained from a human donor who had recovered from COVID-19.

The rearrangement links TRBV27 to TRBJ2-7, with D possibly being TRBD1 or TRBD2 (5 bases each). This CDR3 is built from 15 residues. V lost 5 bases and J 0 bases, leaving 14 bases between the germline ends. CDR1 and CDR2 from the germline V gene are MNHEY and SMNVEV (reference sequence). The CDR3 here is CASSRPGRSSYEQYF. CDR3 bases: TGTGCCAGCAGTCGACCGGGACGGAGCTCCTACGAGCAGTACTTC.

V is TRBV6-5 and J is TRBJ2-1; 8 bases map to TRBD2. This CDR3 has 15 amino acids. Germline V gene sequence: CDR1 MNHEY, CDR2 SVGAGI. J lost 0 bases, V lost 6 bases, and 4 bases had no gene match. CDR3 residues: CASSQSGSSYNEQFF. DNA of the CDR3: TGTGCCAGCAGCCAAAGCGGGAGCTCCTACAATGAGCAGTTCTTC.

This clonotype appeared a few times. V and J are TRBV18 and TRBJ2-1; TRBD2 matches 8 bases. The CDR3 totals 14 residues. With V trimmed by 5 bases and J by 7 bases, 7 bases remained unmatched. Germline CDR1 KGHSH, CDR2 LQKENI. CDR3 amino acids: CASSSSGTRNEQFF. The CDR3 coding sequence is TGTGCCAGCTCATCCTCCGGGACTAGAAATGAGCAGTTCTTC.

This clonotype qualifies as medium-sized. The J gene is TRBJ2-7, the V gene TRBV5-5; possibly TRBD2 for D (6 bases). The CDR3 totals 12 residues. The germline gives CDR1 SGHKS, CDR2 YYEKEE (reference sequence). Trimming left V 0 bases short and J 7 bases short, with 8 bases between. The CDR3 nucleotides read TGTGCCAGCAGCTTGGCCCTAGCGGAGCAGTACTTC. Its translation: CASSLALAEQYF.

This clonotype showed up just a few times. The V call is TRBV10-3, the J call TRBJ2-7; TRBD2 matches at 8 bases. Germline CDR1 reads ENHRY; CDR2 reads SYGVKD. With V trimmed by 4 bases and J by 0 bases, 5 bases remained unmatched. This CDR3 is built from 15 residues. The CDR3 here is CAISALAESSYEQYF. The CDR3 DNA is TGTGCCATCAGTGCACTAGCGGAGAGCTCCTACGAGCAGTACTTC.

By share, this clonotype ranks as medium-sized. The chain combines TRBV19 with TRBJ2-1, with 9 nucleotides matching TRBD2. Unmatched junction bases numbered 1, after V lost 2 bases and J lost 5 bases. Germline lookup yields CDR1 LNHDA and CDR2 SQIVND (reference sequence). The CDR3 has 14 amino acids. In DNA, the CDR3 is TGTGCCAGTAGTATACTAGCGGGGAACAATGAGCAGTTCTTC. This encodes CASSILAGNNEQFF.

V gene TRBV10-1 combines with J gene TRBJ2-7; 8 bases are a match to TRBD2. V trimming: 4 bases; J trimming: 6 bases; junction bases outside the gene matches: 11. This CDR3 region has 15 residues. The V gene's germline CDR1 is WNHNN and CDR2 SYGVQD (reference sequence). CDR3 protein: CASSVSQGLAGEQYF. In DNA, the CDR3 is TGCGCCAGCAGTGTAAGCCAAGGACTAGCTGGCGAGCAGTACTTC.

This clonotype was seen repeatedly, ten times or more. This sequence joins TRBV6-5 and TRBJ2-2; possible D gene TRBD2, 6 bases. CDR1 and CDR2 (germline): MNHEY, SVGAGI. The CDR3 length is 19 residues. V lost 2 bases and J lost 4, with 23 bases in between. In DNA form, the CDR3 reads TGTGCCAGCAGTTACCGCCTCTACCTTCCGGGACTCTGCACCGGGGAGCTGTTTTTT. It translates to CASSYRLYLPGLCTGELFF.

V and J are TRBV11-1 and TRBJ2-7; D is unresolved. The CDR3 is 10 residues long. Germline V gene data show CDR1 as SGHAT and CDR2 as FQDESV (reference sequence). Trimming shortened V by 4 bases and J by 7 bases, and 5 bases separated the two germline ends. The CDR3 DNA is TGTGCCAGCAGCTCCGAAGAGCAGTACTTC. It codes for CASSSEEQYF.

This chain uses TRBV12-3 or TRBV12-4 with TRBJ2-1, with 11 bases that match TRBD2. CDR3 size: 17 residues. The J segment lost 3 bases and the V segment lost 7 bases, leaving 11 bases of the junction unmatched. CDR3 protein: CASKGLAASVLYNEQFF. For the CDR3, the DNA is TGTGCCAGCAAGGGACTAGCGGCCAGCGTCCTCTACAATGAGCAGTTCTTC.

This chain connects TRBV7-9 to TRBJ2-2, with TRBD1 identical over 7 bases. J lost 1 base, V lost 4 bases, and 3 bases had no gene match. CDR1 SEHNR and CDR2 FQNEAQ come from the germline V gene (reference sequence). The CDR3 is 15 amino acids. CDR3 coding DNA: TGTGCCAGCAGCTCCAGACAGGGGAACACCGGGGAGCTGTTTTTT. Translation: CASSSRQGNTGELFF.

This chain joins TRBV12-3 or TRBV12-4 and TRBJ2-7; a possible D gene is TRBD2 (6 bases). Deletions cut 5 bases from V and 5 bases from J, with 13 bases between. The CDR3 extends over 13 amino acids. CDR3 sequence (DNA): TGTGCCAGCAGTGCATGGGGGGAGGACGAGCAGTACTTC. Encoded protein: CASSAWGEDEQYF.